This T cell receptor (beta chain) was identified in a study of T cell repertoires in cytomegalovirus infection. TCRdb called the reads again in MiXCR, with one record for every CDR3 protein. The table has 490,000 or so distinct CDR3 sequences, about 11% seen once. Many counts were recorded for this clonotype. Its antigen remains unknown. This CDR3 comprises 17 residues. V dropped 2 bases and J dropped 1 base, with 15 bases sitting between them. CDR1 is MGHRA and CDR2 is YSYEKL in the germline V gene. Study results and caveats: Ex vivo, HLA-C-restricted CMV-specific TCR beta clonotypes prevailed over the rest of the response.

V and J are TRBV4-1 and TRBJ1-3; unclear D gene. The specimen sequenced was PBMCs. This clonotype originated in a human donor in good health (CMV status not recorded). Some clones in this sample may be carry-over from other donors' samples. CDR3 loop: CASSQPPMGISGNTIYF. The CDR3, as DNA: TGCGCCAGCAGCCAACCCCCGATGGGGATTTCTGGAAACACCATATATTTT.